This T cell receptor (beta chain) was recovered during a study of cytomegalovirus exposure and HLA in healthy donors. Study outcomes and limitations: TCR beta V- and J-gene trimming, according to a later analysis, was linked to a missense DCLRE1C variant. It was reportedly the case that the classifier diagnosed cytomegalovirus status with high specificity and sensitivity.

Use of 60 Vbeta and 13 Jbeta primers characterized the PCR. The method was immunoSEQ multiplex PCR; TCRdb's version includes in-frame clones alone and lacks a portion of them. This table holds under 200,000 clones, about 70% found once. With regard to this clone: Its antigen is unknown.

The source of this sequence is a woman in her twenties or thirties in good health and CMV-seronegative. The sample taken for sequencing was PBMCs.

CDR3 coding DNA: TGCAGCGTTGCAGGGGCGGTGGGCTCTTCGGGAAACACCATATATTTT. Translated: CSVAGAVGSSGNTIYF. The chain uses TRBV29-1 and TRBJ1-3, with a possible D match to TRBD1 (6 bases). Germline assignment: CDR1 SQVTM and CDR2 ANQGSEA. This CDR3 contains 16 residues. The ends were cut back, 4 bases at V and 4 bases at J, with 20 bases in the middle.